This T cell receptor (beta chain) was documented in a study of shared clonotypes between healthy human individuals. Study outcomes and limitations: What rarefaction showed was incomplete sorted-subset sequencing despite large depth. Relative to clonotypes present in all four donors, those not shared had lower generation probabilities.

Details on this clone: Its antigen is still unknown.

The germline V gene has CDR1 MGHDK and CDR2 SYGVNS. Trimming took 1 base from V and 5 from J, leaving 11 bases between them. The CDR3 extends over 14 amino acids. Replicate PCRs run on sorted subsets employed 200 ng DNA, 25,000 to 35,000 T cell genomes. Per the authors' pipeline: Junction-only sequences without quality scores were provided by ImmunoSEQ, so filtering was different. The repertoire was sequenced with immunoSEQ multiplex PCR; TCRdb's copy has only in-frame clones and lacks some. The D gene and trimming were derived from the DNA, and the V and J assignments and clone size from that table. Seen here are about 2.4 million clones, roughly 93% observed once, and the top ten hold roughly 0.36%.

Material: naive CD4+ T cells from PBMCs. Subset denoted: CD45RA+ positively selected. The sequence derives from a man aged 18 to 29 in good health. Some clones in this sample may be carry-over from other donors' samples. This rearrangement joins TRBV25-1 to TRBJ1-1; weak D call: TRBD1 (5 bases). CDR3 nucleotide sequence: TGTGCCAGCAGTGAATCCCCAGGGCAGACTGAAGCTTTCTTT. Translating gives CASSESPGQTEAFF.